This TCR beta chain comes out of a study of blood T cell repertoires in COVID-19. The V gene end was trimmed by 7 bases and the J gene end by 1 base; junction bases not matched to a gene: 7. The CDR3 has 15 residues. The germline V gene has CDR1 LNHDA and CDR2 SQIVND (reference sequence). Measured with immunoSEQ multiplex PCR; TCRdb has only the in-frame clones, and not every one. Of approximately 260,000 clones listed, 70% to 90% are singletons. The sequenced sample was peripheral blood. The chain is built from TRBV19 and TRBJ2-3, with 8 bases lining up with TRBD2. The source of this sequence is a woman aged 70-85 years with acute or convalescent COVID-19. The CDR3 nucleotides read TGTGCCAGTACCCCAAGCGGGGGCGGCACAGATACGCAGTATTTT. Amino acids: CASTPSGGGTDTQYF. The variable domain in full, completed from reference TRBV19 and TRBJ2-3, reads DGGITQSPKYLFRKEGQNVTLSCEQNLNHDAMYWYRQDPGQGLRLIYYSQIVNDFQKGDIAEGYSVSREKKESFPLTVTSAQKNPTAFYLCASTPSGGGTDTQYFGPGTRLTVL.